The present entry profiles one TCR beta chain with its context. Its specificity is unknown. The V segment lost 6 bases and the J segment 7 bases; nucleotides outside the gene matches: 2. This CDR3 is 14 amino acids long. Germline-derived CDR1 and CDR2 are MNHNS and SASEGT. The data are from a study of ipilimumab plus nivolumab after autologous stem cell transplantation. Study as a whole: The DLBCL group included primary refractory and relapsed cases. Study findings and constraints: Authors suggest TCR repertoire, Treg phenotype and gut microbiota support further study.

Starting 14 to 28 days after autologous transplant, ipilimumab 1 mg/kg was given. Sequencing used immunoSEQ multiplex PCR; TCRdb keeps in-frame clones, though not all of them. The data show fewer than 20,000 clones, about three quarters seen once. This chain uses TRBV6-1 with TRBJ2-2, with TRBD2 matching over 13 bases. The sample here was PBMCs, taken in a trial of ipilimumab plus nivolumab as post-transplant consolidation. The receptor comes from a male donor with diffuse large B-cell lymphoma. In DNA, the CDR3 is TGTGCCAGCAGACTAGCGGGAGGGGGCGGGGAGCTGTTTTTT. Its protein product is CASRLAGGGGELFF.